The text below deals with one T cell receptor (beta chain). Its antigen remains unidentified. Germline V lookup: CDR1 SGHDN, CDR2 FVKESK. This CDR3 is built from 13 residues. Trimming removed 4 bases at V and 3 bases at J, with 9 bases between. The assay was immunoSEQ multiplex PCR, and TCRdb's table has in-frame clones only and misses some. This table holds tens of thousands of clones, 78% found once. The data derive from a study of radiotherapy plus CTLA-4 blockade in lung cancer. Overall study results and limits: Once radiotherapy plus ipilimumab had been given, TCR clones derived from tumor expanded in blood. Response, reportedly, was best predicted by interferon-beta along with early blood T cell clone dynamics.

The specimen was peripheral blood, collected from a patient treated with radiotherapy plus ipilimumab. The chain is built from TRBV14 and TRBJ1-2; D unresolved. This clonotype originated in a human donor with non-small cell lung cancer who had a partial response to radiotherapy plus ipilimumab. Some clones in this sample may be carry-over from other donors' samples. The CDR3 DNA sequence: TGTGCCAGCAGCCTATATCGGTACTATGGCTACACCTTC. Translation: CASSLYRYYGYTF.